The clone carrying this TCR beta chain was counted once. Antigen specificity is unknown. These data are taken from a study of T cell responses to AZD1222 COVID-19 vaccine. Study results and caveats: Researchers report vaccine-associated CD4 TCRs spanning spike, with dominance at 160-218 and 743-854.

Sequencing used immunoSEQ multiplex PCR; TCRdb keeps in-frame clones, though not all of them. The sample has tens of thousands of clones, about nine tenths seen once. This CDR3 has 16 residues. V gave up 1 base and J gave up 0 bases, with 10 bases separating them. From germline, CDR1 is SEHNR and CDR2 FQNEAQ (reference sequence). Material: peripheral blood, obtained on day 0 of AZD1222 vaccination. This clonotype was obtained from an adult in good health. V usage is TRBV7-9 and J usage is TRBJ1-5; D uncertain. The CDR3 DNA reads TGTGCCAGCAGCTTAGGCCCAGGTTATAGCAATCAGCCCCAGCATTTT. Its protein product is CASSLGPGYSNQPQHF.